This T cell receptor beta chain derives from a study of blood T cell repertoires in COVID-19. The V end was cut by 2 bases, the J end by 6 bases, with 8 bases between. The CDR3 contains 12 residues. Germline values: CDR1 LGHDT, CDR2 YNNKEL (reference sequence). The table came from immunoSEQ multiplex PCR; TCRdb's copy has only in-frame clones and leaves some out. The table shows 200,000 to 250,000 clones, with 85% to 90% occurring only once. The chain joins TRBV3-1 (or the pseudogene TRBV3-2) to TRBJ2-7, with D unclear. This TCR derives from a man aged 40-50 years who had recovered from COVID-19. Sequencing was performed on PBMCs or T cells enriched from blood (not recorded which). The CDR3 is CASSQSTGEQYF. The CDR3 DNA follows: TGTGCCAGCAGCCAAAGCACCGGCGAGCAGTACTTC.